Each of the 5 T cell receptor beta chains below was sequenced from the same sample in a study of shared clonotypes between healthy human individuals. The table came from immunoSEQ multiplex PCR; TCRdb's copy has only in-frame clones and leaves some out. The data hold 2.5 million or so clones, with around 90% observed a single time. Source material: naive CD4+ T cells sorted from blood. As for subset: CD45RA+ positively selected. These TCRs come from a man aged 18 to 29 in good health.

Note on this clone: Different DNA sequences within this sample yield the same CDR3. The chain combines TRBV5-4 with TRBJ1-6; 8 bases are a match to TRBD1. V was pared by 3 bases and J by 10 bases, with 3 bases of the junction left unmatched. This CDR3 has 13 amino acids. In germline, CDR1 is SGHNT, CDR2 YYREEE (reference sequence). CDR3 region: CASSSGGGSPLHF. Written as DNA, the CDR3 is TGTGCCAGCAGCTCAGGGGGCGGCTCACCCCTCCACTTT.

In nucleotides, the CDR3 is TGTGCCAGCAGCTTAGCGTCGTGGAGCTCCTACGAGCAGTACTTC. Protein: CASSLASWSSYEQYF. The chain has TRBV7-2 and TRBJ2-7; D unclear. The germline V gene has CDR1 SGHTA and CDR2 FQGNSA. The V and J ends lost 0 bases and 0 bases respectively, with 9 bases between them. CDR3 length: 15 amino acids.

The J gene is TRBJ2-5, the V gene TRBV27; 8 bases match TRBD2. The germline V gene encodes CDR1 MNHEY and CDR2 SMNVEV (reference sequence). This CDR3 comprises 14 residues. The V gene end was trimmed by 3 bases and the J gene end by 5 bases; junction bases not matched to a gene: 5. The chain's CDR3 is CASSFAGGVETQYF. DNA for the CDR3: TGTGCCAGCAGTTTTGCGGGGGGTGTTGAGACCCAGTACTTC.

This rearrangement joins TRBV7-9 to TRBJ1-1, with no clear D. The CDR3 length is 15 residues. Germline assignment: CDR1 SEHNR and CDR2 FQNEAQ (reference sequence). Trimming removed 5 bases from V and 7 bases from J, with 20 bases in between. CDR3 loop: CASSQDGTVGNEAFF. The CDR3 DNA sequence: TGTGCCAGCAGCCAAGACGGAACCGTCGGCAATGAAGCTTTCTTT.

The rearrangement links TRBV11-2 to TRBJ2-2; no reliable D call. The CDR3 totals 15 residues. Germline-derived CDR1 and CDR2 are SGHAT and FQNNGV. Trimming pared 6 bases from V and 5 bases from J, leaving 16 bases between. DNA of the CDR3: TGTGCCAGCAGTTCGCGGTCCAGCCTTACCGGGGAGCTGTTTTTT. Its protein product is CASSSRSSLTGELFF.